A single sample gave rise to the 6 T cell receptor beta chains below, sequenced in a study of human T cells and chemical hapten exposure (dated by TCRdb to the early 2020s). The meaning of the sample's time point label: pre-sensitization, week 0. According to the study, the label for this sample's treatment or condition signals: therapeutic diphenylcyclopropenone sensitization with weekly scalp DPC. Library prep was done by RACE. TCRdb names NextSeq 500 as the instrument used. TCRdb applied fastp at Q25 and MiXCR to the public reads, then kept only in-frame beta chains. When rows share a CDR3 protein, they turn into one entry using the most common DNA and genes. The sample table contains 50,000 to 65,000 distinct CDR3 sequences; only one count was recorded for 9.4% of them. Jointly, the top ten make up around 15% of the sample. Specimen: whole blood, collected in connection with sensitization to the hapten diphenylcyclopropenone (DPC). All receptors come from a woman aged 40-49 years with alopecia areata. Some clones in this sample may be carry-over from other donors' samples.

The sample holds many counts of this clonotype. The genes are TRBV7-8 and TRBJ2-6; the D is unclear. The CDR3 extends over 15 amino acids. Per germline, CDR1 SGHVS and CDR2 FQNEAQ. V lost 0 bases to trimming and J lost 4 bases, with 7 bases between them. CDR3 coding DNA: TGTGCCAGCAGCTTAGCTGGGGTAGGGGCCAACGTCCTGACTTTC. Protein sequence: CASSLAGVGANVLTF.

This rearrangement joins TRBV3-1 to TRBJ1-5; D is ambiguous. Trimming took 0 bases from V and 7 from J, leaving 19 bases between them. Germline CDR1 reads LGHDT; CDR2 reads YNNKEL (reference sequence). The CDR3 has 17 amino acids. CDR3 region: CASSQDKGSGSRQPQHF. CDR3 DNA: TGTGCCAGCAGCCAAGATAAGGGATCGGGGAGTCGCCAGCCCCAGCATTTT.

This clonotype was detected only a few times. The chain is built from TRBV2 and TRBJ1-1; 7 positions match TRBD1. The V and J ends lost 6 bases and 0 bases, in that order; junction bases with no gene match: 4. Germline V CDR1 and CDR2: SNHLY, FYNNEI. The CDR3 loop spans 14 amino acids. The CDR3 sequence is CASSQTGMNTEAFF. The DNA for the CDR3 is TGTGCCAGCAGCCAGACAGGGATGAACACTGAAGCTTTCTTT.

This clonotype has ten or more counts. V and J are TRBV6-6 and TRBJ1-3; TRBD1 agrees at 7 bases. Germline loops: CDR1 MNHNY, CDR2 SVGAGI (reference sequence). This CDR3 is built from 15 residues. V lost 0 bases to trimming and J lost 7 bases; unmatched junction nucleotides: 6. The CDR3 here is CASSYSMGQSNTIYF. The CDR3 region has the DNA TGTGCCAGCAGTTACTCGATGGGACAGAGTAACACCATATATTTT.

This clonotype was counted only a few times. This chain links TRBV3-1 with TRBJ2-5; 10 nucleotides align to TRBD2. Germline V CDR1 and CDR2: LGHDT, YNNKEL (reference sequence). V lost 0 bases to trimming and J lost 2 bases; unmatched junction nucleotides: 6. CDR3 length: 17 amino acids. For the CDR3, the DNA is TGTGCCAGCAGCCAAGATTGGGGGACTAGCGAACAAGAGACCCAGTACTTC. It translates to CASSQDWGTSEQETQYF.

The genes are TRBV14 and TRBJ2-2; 7 bases fit TRBD2. The CDR3 length is 17 residues. The V segment lost 3 bases and the J segment 2 bases; nucleotides outside the gene matches: 9. Germline assignment: CDR1 SGHDN and CDR2 FVKESK. CDR3 bases: TGTGCCAGCAGCCACCTGGAGACTAGCCCTAACACCGGGGAGCTGTTTTTT. Its translation is CASSHLETSPNTGELFF.